These 5 T cell receptor beta chains share one sample of origin, sequenced in a study of shared clonotypes between healthy human individuals. The data were produced by immunoSEQ multiplex PCR, yet TCRdb's version contains in-frame clones alone and is incomplete. The sample lists approximately 1.4 million clones, approximately 98% seen once, with less than 0.55% in the top ten. Sample: naive CD4+ T cells sorted from blood. The subset is: CD45RA+ positively selected. The receptor set was obtained from a man younger than 45 in good health.

Remarks on this clone: The same CDR3 also results from other DNA sequences found in this sample. The rearrangement links TRBV7-9 to TRBJ2-7; D remains ambiguous. Germline CDR1 is SEHNR and CDR2 is FQNEAQ (reference sequence). The CDR3 sequence is 15 residues long. V was cut by 1 base and J by 0 bases, with 10 bases left in between. CDR3 residues: CASSLGPISSYEQYF. CDR3 DNA: TGTGCCAGCAGCTTAGGACCGATTAGCTCCTACGAGCAGTACTTC.

The chain couples TRBV10-1 to TRBJ2-3; D is uncertain. Germline values: CDR1 WNHNN, CDR2 SYGVQD (reference sequence). Deletions cut 5 bases from V and 2 bases from J, with 8 bases between. There are 13 residues in the CDR3. In DNA, the CDR3 is TGCGCCAGCAGTCCTTTGTACACAGATACGCAGTATTTT. Amino acid sequence: CASSPLYTDTQYF.

This rearrangement joins TRBV6-1 to TRBJ1-2; D gene uncertain. In germline, CDR1 is MNHNS, CDR2 SASEGT. V dropped 2 bases and J dropped 0 bases, with 13 bases sitting between them. The CDR3 contains 16 residues. For the CDR3, the DNA is TGTGCCAGCAGTGAAATTTTTTGGGTAGCTAACTATGGCTACACCTTC. Protein product: CASSEIFWVANYGYTF.

The chain recombines TRBV5-1 with TRBJ1-4; the D gene is possibly TRBD1 (6 bases). CDR1 SGHRS and CDR2 YFSETQ come from the germline V gene. The CDR3 consists of 15 residues. V lost 5 bases, J lost 7 bases, and 18 bases lay in between. The CDR3 region is CASSDEQGYSEKLFF. DNA of the CDR3: TGCGCCAGCAGTGACGAGCAGGGGTACAGTGAAAAACTGTTTTTT.

The V gene is TRBV29-1, the J gene TRBJ2-3; D remains ambiguous. The CDR3 totals 12 residues. V was clipped by 4 bases and J by 2 bases, with 7 bases between them. The germline V gene has CDR1 SQVTM and CDR2 ANQGSEA. As DNA, the CDR3 is TGCAGCGTTGTATCGAACACAGATACGCAGTATTTT. Amino acid sequence: CSVVSNTDTQYF.